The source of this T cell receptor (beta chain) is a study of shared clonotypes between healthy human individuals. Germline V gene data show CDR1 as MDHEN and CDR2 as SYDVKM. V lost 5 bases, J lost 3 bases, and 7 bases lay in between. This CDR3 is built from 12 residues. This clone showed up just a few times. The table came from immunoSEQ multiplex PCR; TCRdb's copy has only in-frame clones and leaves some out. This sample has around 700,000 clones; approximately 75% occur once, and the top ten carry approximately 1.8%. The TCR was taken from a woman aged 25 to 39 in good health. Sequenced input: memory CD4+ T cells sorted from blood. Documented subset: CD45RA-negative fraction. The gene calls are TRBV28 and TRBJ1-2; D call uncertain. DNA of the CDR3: TGTGCCAGCAGTCCTCGGGACTATGGCTACACCTTC. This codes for CASSPRDYGYTF.